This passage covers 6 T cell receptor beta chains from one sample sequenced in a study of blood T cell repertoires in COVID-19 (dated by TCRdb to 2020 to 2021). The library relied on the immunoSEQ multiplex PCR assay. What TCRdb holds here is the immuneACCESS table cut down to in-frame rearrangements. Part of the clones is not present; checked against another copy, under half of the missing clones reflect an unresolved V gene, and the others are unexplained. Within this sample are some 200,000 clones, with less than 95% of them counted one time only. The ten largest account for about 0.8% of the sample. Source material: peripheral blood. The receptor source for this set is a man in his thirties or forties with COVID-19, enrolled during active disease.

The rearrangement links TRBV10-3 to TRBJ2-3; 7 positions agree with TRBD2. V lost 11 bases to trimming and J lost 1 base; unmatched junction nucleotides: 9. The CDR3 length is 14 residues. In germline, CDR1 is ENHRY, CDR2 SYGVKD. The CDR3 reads CAVSSGVRTDTQYF. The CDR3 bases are TGTGCCGTATCGAGCGGGGTCCGCACAGATACGCAGTATTTT.

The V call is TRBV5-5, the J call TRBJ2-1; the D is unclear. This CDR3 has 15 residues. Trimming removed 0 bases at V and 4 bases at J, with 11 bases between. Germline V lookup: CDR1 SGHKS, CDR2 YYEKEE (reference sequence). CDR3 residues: CASSLEEYNYNEQFF. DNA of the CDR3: TGTGCCAGCAGCTTGGAGGAGTATAATTACAATGAGCAGTTCTTC.

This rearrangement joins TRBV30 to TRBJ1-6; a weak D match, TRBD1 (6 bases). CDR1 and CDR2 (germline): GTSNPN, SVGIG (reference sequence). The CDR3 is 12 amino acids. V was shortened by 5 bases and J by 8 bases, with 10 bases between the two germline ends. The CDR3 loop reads CAWGQLYSPLHF. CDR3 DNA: TGTGCCTGGGGACAGCTGTATTCACCCCTCCACTTT.

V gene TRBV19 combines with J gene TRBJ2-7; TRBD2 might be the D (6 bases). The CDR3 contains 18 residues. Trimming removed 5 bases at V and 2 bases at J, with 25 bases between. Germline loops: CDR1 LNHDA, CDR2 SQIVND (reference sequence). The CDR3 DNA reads TGTGCCAGTAGTCCGACCGCGTCGGCCGGAGGGATTCCCTACGAGCAGTACTTC. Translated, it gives CASSPTASAGGIPYEQYF.

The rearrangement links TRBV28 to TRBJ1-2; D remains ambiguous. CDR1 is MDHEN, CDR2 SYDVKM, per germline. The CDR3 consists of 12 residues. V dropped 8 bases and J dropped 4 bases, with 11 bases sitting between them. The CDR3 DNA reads TGTGCCAGCGAACGGAGATTCTATGGCTACACCTTC. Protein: CASERRFYGYTF.

CDR3 protein: CASKTGALDTEAFF. CDR3 bases: TGTGCCAGCAAGACAGGGGCTTTAGACACTGAAGCTTTCTTT. The rearrangement uses TRBV6-5 and TRBJ1-1; 8 bases are shared with TRBD1. Looked up from germline, CDR1 is MNHEY and CDR2 is SVGAGI. This CDR3 contains 14 residues. V shed 7 bases, J shed 3 bases, and the junction held 7 bases outside the gene matches.